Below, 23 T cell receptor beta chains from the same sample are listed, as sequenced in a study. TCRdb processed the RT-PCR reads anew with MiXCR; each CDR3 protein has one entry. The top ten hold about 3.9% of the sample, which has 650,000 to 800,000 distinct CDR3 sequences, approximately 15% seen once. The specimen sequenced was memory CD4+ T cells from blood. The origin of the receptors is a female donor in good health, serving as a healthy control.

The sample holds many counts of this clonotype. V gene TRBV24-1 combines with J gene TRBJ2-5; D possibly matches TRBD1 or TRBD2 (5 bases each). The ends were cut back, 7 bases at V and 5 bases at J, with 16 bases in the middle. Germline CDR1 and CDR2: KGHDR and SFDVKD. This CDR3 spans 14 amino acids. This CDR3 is CATRGTLGEETQYF. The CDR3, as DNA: TGTGCCACCAGGGGGACCTTGGGAGAGGAGACCCAGTACTTC.

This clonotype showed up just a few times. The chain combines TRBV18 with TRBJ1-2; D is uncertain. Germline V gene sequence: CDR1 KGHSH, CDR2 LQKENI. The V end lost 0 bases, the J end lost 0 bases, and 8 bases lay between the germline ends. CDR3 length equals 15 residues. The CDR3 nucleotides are TGTGCCAGCTCACCACCCTTAGCGACTAACTATGGCTACACCTTC. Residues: CASSPPLATNYGYTF.

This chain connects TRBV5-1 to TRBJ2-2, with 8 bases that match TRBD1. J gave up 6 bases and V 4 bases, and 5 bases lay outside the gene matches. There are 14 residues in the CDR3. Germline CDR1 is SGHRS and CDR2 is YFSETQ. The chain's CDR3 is CASSQGAGAGELFF. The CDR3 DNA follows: TGCGCCAGCAGCCAGGGGGCAGGGGCCGGGGAGCTGTTTTTT.

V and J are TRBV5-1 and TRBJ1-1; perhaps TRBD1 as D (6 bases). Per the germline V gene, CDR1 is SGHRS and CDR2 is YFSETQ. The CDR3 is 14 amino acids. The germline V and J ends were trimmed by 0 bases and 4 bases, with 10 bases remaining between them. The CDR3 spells CASSLVDSGTEAFF. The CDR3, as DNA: TGCGCCAGCAGCTTGGTGGACAGCGGCACTGAAGCTTTCTTT.

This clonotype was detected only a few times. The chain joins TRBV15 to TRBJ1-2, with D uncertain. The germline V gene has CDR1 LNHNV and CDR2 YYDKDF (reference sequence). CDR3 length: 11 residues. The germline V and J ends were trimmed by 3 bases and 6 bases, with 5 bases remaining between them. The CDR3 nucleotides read TGTGCCACCAGCAGCCGACATGGCTACACCTTC. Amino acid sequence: CATSSRHGYTF.

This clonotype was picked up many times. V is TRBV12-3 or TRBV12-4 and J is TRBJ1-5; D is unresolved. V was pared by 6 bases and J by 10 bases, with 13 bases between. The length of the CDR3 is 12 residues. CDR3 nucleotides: TGTGCCAGCAGCCCAACAGTATCCCCCCAGCATTTT. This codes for CASSPTVSPQHF.

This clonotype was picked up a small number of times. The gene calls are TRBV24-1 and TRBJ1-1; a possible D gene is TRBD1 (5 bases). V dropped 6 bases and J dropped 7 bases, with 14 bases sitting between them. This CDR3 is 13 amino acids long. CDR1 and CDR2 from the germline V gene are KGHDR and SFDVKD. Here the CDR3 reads CATSRDGGLEAFF. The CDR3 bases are TGTGCCACCAGTAGGGACGGTGGACTTGAAGCTTTCTTT.

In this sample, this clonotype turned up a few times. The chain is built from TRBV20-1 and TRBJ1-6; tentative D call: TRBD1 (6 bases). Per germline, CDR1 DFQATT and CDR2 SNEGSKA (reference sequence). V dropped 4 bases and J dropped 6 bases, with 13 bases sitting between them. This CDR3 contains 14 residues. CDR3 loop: CSAKAGASNSPLHF. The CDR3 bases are TGCAGTGCTAAAGCAGGGGCGTCTAATTCACCCCTCCACTTT.

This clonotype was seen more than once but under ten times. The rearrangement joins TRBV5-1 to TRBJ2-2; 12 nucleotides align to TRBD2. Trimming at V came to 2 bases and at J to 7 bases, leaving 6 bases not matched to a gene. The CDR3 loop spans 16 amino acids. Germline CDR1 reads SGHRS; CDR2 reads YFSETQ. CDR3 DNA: TGCGCCAGCAGCTTAAGGACTAGCGGGACGGGCGGGGAGCTGTTTTTT. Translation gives CASSLRTSGTGGELFF.

CDR3 bases: TGCAGTGCGGAACAGAGGAATCAGCCCCAGCATTTT. It encodes CSAEQRNQPQHF. The chain has TRBV20-1 and TRBJ1-5; D is unclear. Trimming took 6 bases from V and 4 from J, leaving 10 bases between them. Germline V lookup: CDR1 DFQATT, CDR2 SNEGSKA (reference sequence). The CDR3 contains 12 residues.

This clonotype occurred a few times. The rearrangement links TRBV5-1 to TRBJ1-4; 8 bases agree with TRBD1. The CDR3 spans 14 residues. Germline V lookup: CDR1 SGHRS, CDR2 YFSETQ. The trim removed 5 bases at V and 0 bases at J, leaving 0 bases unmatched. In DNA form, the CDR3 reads TGCGCCAGCAGGGGACAGGCAACTAATGAAAAACTGTTTTTT. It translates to CASRGQATNEKLFF.

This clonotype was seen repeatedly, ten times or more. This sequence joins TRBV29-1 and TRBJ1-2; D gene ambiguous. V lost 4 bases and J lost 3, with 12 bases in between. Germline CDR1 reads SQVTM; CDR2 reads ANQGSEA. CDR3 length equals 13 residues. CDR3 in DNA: TGCAGCGTTGGCACTGGTCGGGACTATGGCTACACCTTC. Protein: CSVGTGRDYGYTF.

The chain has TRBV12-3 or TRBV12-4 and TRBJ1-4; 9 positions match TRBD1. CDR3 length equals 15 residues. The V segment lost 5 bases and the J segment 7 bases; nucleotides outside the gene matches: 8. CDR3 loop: CASSGRTGVVEKLFF. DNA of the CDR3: TGTGCCAGCAGTGGACGGACAGGGGTAGTTGAAAAACTGTTTTTT.

Written as DNA, the CDR3 is TGTGCCACCAGCAGAGGAATGGAGACCCAGTACTTC. This codes for CATSRGMETQYF. The chain has TRBV15 and TRBJ2-5; no definite D call. The V gene's germline CDR1 is LNHNV and CDR2 YYDKDF (reference sequence). Trimming stripped 1 base from V and 5 bases from J, with 5 bases between. The CDR3 covers 12 residues.

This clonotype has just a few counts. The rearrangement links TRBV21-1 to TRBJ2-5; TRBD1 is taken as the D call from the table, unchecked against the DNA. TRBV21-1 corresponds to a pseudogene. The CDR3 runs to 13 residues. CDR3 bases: TGTGCCAGCAGCATTGGACAGGGACAGACCCAGTACTTC. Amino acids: CASSIGQGQTQYF.

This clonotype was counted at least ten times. As DNA, the CDR3 is TGTGCCAGCAGTTTAATCTCTAGCGGGAGTCCCGGGGAGCTGTTTTTT. Encoded protein: CASSLISSGSPGELFF. V usage is TRBV27 and J usage is TRBJ2-2; TRBD2 matches at 10 bases. Germline CDR1 and CDR2: MNHEY and SMNVEV (reference sequence). V trimming: 2 bases; J trimming: 6 bases; junction bases outside the gene matches: 6. The CDR3 is 16 residues long.

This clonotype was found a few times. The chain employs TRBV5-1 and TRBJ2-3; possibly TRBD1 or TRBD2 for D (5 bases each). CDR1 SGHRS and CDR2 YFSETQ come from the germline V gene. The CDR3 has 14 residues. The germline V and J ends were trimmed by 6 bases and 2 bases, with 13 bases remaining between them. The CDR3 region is CASTSGALTDTQYF. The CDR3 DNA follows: TGCGCCAGCACATCCGGGGCACTCACAGATACGCAGTATTTT.

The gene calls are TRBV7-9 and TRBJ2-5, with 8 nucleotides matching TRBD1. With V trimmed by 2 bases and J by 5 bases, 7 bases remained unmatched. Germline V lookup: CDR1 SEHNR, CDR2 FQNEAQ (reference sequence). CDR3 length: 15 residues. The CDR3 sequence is CASSLYLGQGETQYF. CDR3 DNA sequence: TGTGCCAGCAGCTTATATCTTGGACAGGGTGAGACCCAGTACTTC.

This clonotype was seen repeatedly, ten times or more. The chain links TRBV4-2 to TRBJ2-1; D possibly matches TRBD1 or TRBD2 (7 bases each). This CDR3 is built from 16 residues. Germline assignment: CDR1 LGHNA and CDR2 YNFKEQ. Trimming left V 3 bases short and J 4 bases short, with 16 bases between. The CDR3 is CASSHAAGTEYNEQFF. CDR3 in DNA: TGTGCCAGCAGCCACGCAGCGGGGACAGAATACAATGAGCAGTTCTTC.

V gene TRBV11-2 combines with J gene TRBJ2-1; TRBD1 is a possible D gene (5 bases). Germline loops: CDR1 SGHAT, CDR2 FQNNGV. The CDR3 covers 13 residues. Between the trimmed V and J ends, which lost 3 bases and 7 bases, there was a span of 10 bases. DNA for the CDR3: TGTGCCAGCAGCTTTGGTTCAGGGAATGAGCAGTTCTTC. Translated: CASSFGSGNEQFF.

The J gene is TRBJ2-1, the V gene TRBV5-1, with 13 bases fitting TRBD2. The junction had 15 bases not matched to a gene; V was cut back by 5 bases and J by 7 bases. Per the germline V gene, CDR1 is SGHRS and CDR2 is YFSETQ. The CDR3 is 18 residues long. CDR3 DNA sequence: TGCGCCAGCAGTAGGAAAGGGACTAGCGGGATGGAGGGGAATGAGCAGTTCTTC. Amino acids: CASSRKGTSGMEGNEQFF.

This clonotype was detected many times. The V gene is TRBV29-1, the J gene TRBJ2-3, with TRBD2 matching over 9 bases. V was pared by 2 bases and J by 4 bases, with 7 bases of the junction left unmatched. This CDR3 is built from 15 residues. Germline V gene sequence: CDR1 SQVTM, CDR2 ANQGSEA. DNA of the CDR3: TGCAGCGTTGAAATAGGGGCGGGAGGGGCAGATACGCAGTATTTT. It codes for CSVEIGAGGADTQYF.

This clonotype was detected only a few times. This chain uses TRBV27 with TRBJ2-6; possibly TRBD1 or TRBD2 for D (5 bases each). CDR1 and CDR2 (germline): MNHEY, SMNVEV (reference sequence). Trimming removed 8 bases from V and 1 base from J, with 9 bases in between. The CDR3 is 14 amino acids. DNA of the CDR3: TGTGCCAGCGCCTGGGGGTCTGGGGCCAACGTCCTGACTTTC. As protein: CASAWGSGANVLTF. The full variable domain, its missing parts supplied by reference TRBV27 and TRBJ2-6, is EAQVTQNPRYLITVTGKKLTVTCSQNMNHEYMSWYRQDPGLGLRQIYYSMNVEVTDKGDVPEGYKVSRKEKRNFPLILESPSPNQTSLYFCASAWGSGANVLTFGAGSRLTVL.